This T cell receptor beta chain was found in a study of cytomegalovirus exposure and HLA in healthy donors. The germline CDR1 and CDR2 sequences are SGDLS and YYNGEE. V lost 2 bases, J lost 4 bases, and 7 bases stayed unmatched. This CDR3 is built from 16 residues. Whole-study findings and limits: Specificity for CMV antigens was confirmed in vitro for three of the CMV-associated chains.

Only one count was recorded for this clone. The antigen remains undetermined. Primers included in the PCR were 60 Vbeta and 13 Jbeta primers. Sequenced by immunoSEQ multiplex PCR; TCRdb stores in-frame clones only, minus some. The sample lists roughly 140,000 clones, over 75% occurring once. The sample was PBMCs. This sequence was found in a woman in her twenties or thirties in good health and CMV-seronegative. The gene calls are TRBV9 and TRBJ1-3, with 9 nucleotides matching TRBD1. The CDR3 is CASSVQTGGFGNTIYF. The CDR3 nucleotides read TGTGCCAGCAGCGTCCAAACAGGGGGCTTCGGAAACACCATATATTTT. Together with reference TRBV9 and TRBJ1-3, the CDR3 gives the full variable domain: DSGVTQTPKHLITATGQRVTLRCSPRSGDLSVYWYQQSLDQGLQFLIQYYNGEERAKGNILERFSAQQFPDLHSELNLSSLELGDSALYFCASSVQTGGFGNTIYFGEGSWLTVV.